Presented here are 27 T cell receptor beta chains from one specimen sequenced in a study of shared clonotypes between healthy human individuals. Sequencing used immunoSEQ multiplex PCR; TCRdb keeps in-frame clones, though not all of them. This sample has around 1.1 million clones, with 70% to 80% found just once. What was sequenced was memory CD4+ T cells from PBMCs. Documented subset: CD45RA-negative fraction. These receptors all stem from a man younger than 35 in good health. Some clones in this sample may be carry-over from other donors' samples.

This rearrangement joins TRBV4-2 to TRBJ2-7; 8 bases align to TRBD2. The V gene end was trimmed by 1 base and the J gene end by 3 bases; junction bases not matched to a gene: 5. The length of the CDR3 is 15 residues. From germline, CDR1 is LGHNA and CDR2 YNFKEQ. The CDR3 here is CASSQGAGVGYEQYF. CDR3 nucleotides: TGTGCCAGCAGCCAAGGAGCGGGAGTAGGCTACGAGCAGTACTTC.

This chain links TRBV5-4 with TRBJ2-7; 7 positions match TRBD2. The V segment lost 3 bases and the J segment 7 bases; nucleotides outside the gene matches: 16. This CDR3 has 16 residues. Germline loops: CDR1 SGHNT, CDR2 YYREEE (reference sequence). CDR3 in DNA: TGTGCCAGCAGCTCGGTTAGCGGGCCACTTGGGGGGGAGCAGTACTTC. Its protein is CASSSVSGPLGGEQYF.

V and J are TRBV5-1 and TRBJ2-7; TRBD2 matches 10 bases. The CDR3 is made up of 16 amino acids. CDR1 and CDR2 (germline): SGHRS, YFSETQ. Trimming removed 3 bases from V and 6 bases from J; junction bases left unmatched: 12. CDR3 DNA sequence: TGCGCCAGCAGCTCCCGCTCTAGCGGGAGTTTTTCCGAGCAGTACTTC. It yields the protein CASSSRSSGSFSEQYF.

As regards this clone: This sample also contains other DNA sequences that code for the same CDR3. The rearrangement joins TRBV29-1 to TRBJ2-3; a possible D gene is TRBD2 (5 bases). The length of the CDR3 is 13 residues. CDR1 is SQVTM and CDR2 is ANQGSEA in the germline V gene. Trimming stripped 3 bases from V and 1 base from J, with 8 bases between. Here the CDR3 DNA reads TGCAGCGTTGACCGGGGAGGCACAGATACGCAGTATTTT. As protein: CSVDRGGTDTQYF.

The chain combines TRBV6-5 with TRBJ2-5; 11 positions agree with TRBD2. J was trimmed by 2 bases and V by 0 bases; bases with no gene match: 2. The V gene's germline CDR1 is MNHEY and CDR2 SVGAGI. The CDR3 is made up of 16 amino acids. The CDR3 here is CASSYSTSGKQETQYF. The CDR3 DNA follows: TGTGCCAGCAGTTACTCGACTAGCGGGAAACAAGAGACCCAGTACTTC.

This sequence joins TRBV6-5 and TRBJ2-1, with D possibly being TRBD1 (5 bases). This CDR3 comprises 11 residues. Trimming left V 0 bases short and J 15 bases short, with 9 bases between. Germline CDR1 reads MNHEY; CDR2 reads SVGAGI. CDR3 protein: CASSYSKGWFF. The CDR3 bases are TGTGCCAGCAGTTACTCGAAGGGGTGGTTCTTC.

The rearrangement links TRBV6-6 to TRBJ2-3, with 8 positions matching TRBD2. There are 14 residues in the CDR3. The V and J ends lost 6 bases and 1 base, in that order; junction bases with no gene match: 3. Germline CDR1 is MNHNY and CDR2 is SVGAGI (reference sequence). Written as DNA, the CDR3 is TGTGCCAGCAGACGGGGGGGCCGCACAGATACGCAGTATTTT. Protein product: CASRRGGRTDTQYF.

The chain combines TRBV7-9 with TRBJ2-2; tentative D call: TRBD2 (5 bases). Germline V lookup: CDR1 SEHNR, CDR2 FQNEAQ (reference sequence). V was cut by 5 bases and J by 1 base, with 11 bases left in between. The CDR3 sequence is 15 residues long. The CDR3: CASSAGLLNTGELFF. For the CDR3, the DNA is TGTGCCAGCAGCGCCGGACTCTTGAACACCGGGGAGCTGTTTTTT.

The J gene is TRBJ1-1, the V gene TRBV27; D may be TRBD1 (6 bases). This CDR3 is built from 15 residues. CDR1 MNHEY and CDR2 SMNVEV come from the germline V gene (reference sequence). Trimming cost V 7 bases and J 4 bases, with 19 bases left between them. CDR3 in amino acids: CASKIGGRGGTEAFF. DNA for the CDR3: TGTGCCAGCAAGATTGGGGGGCGAGGGGGCACTGAAGCTTTCTTT.

This clone was seen more than once but under ten times. CDR3 sequence: CASSLRSLAGGPEDTQYF. The CDR3, as DNA: TGCGCCAGCAGCCTCCGTAGCCTAGCGGGAGGGCCCGAAGATACGCAGTATTTT. The chain links TRBV5-1 to TRBJ2-3; 12 bases are shared with TRBD2. The CDR3 sequence is 18 residues long. Germline trimming cut 4 bases from V and 5 bases from J; bases unmatched to any gene: 14. Germline V CDR1 and CDR2: SGHRS, YFSETQ.

The J gene is TRBJ2-1, the V gene TRBV6-4, with 10 bases that match TRBD2. The CDR3 has 17 residues. The ends lost 5 bases at V and 0 bases at J; junction bases unmatched: 7. Germline loops: CDR1 MRHNA, CDR2 SNTAGT. The CDR3 nucleotides are TGTGCCAGCAGTCAAACTAGCGGGACCGTCTCCTACAATGAGCAGTTCTTC. It specifies CASSQTSGTVSYNEQFF.

This clone was detected once. The chain employs TRBV6-5 and TRBJ2-6; D unclear. Germline CDR1 is MNHEY and CDR2 is SVGAGI. The CDR3 has 14 residues. V lost 11 bases and J 0 bases, leaving 11 bases between the germline ends. In nucleotides, the CDR3 is TGTGCCTGTTTCGGAACCTCTGGGGCCAACGTCCTGACTTTC. Translating it yields CACFGTSGANVLTF.

The chain employs TRBV27 and TRBJ2-1; no reliable D call. The germline CDR1 and CDR2 sequences are MNHEY and SMNVEV (reference sequence). This CDR3 contains 14 residues. V was trimmed by 0 bases and J by 5 bases, leaving 8 bases between them. The DNA of the CDR3 is TGTGCCAGCAGTTTATCGTATGGGGACAATGAGCAGTTCTTC. Its protein is CASSLSYGDNEQFF.

The chain links TRBV29-1 to TRBJ2-7, with 9 nucleotides matching TRBD2. Germline V gene sequence: CDR1 SQVTM, CDR2 ANQGSEA. V dropped 6 bases and J dropped 2; count of bases not matched to a gene: 5. This CDR3 is 13 amino acids long. The CDR3 sequence is CSVPLAGTYEQYF. The CDR3 DNA reads as TGCAGCGTACCTCTAGCGGGAACCTACGAGCAGTACTTC.

This clone came up a few times. V usage is TRBV5-1 and J usage is TRBJ2-7; 7 bases map to TRBD2. Germline V CDR1 and CDR2: SGHRS, YFSETQ. The CDR3 sequence is 13 residues long. V trimming: 5 bases; J trimming: 5 bases; junction bases outside the gene matches: 7. Here the CDR3 reads CASRSTSDNEQYF. The CDR3, as DNA: TGCGCCAGCAGGTCTACTAGCGACAACGAGCAGTACTTC.

On this clone: One base away lies a much larger clone, so this may be a sequencing read error. The chain uses TRBV6-1 and TRBJ1-4; unclear D gene. The germline CDR1 and CDR2 sequences are MNHNS and SASEGT. The CDR3 has 18 amino acids. Between the trimmed V and J ends, which lost 2 bases and 2 bases, there was a span of 18 bases. As DNA, the CDR3 is TGTGCCAGCAGTGAAATCCTACCCCTCGTACGGACTAATGAAAAACTGTTTTTT. Its translation: CASSEILPLVRTNEKLFF.

The chain uses TRBV25-1 and TRBJ2-3; D possibly uses TRBD1 or TRBD2 (5 bases each). Trimming cost V 0 bases and J 4 bases, with 11 bases left between them. CDR3 length equals 15 residues. Germline V CDR1 and CDR2: MGHDK, SYGVNS. CDR3 sequence reads: CASSEYFGTADTQYF. CDR3 DNA: TGTGCCAGCAGTGAATATTTCGGGACGGCAGATACGCAGTATTTT.

The CDR3 coding sequence is TGTGCCAGCACCAAGACTCAGAACTCCTACAATGAGCAGTTCTTC. Protein sequence: CASTKTQNSYNEQFF. The V and J genes are TRBV5-4 and TRBJ2-1; D not certain. Germline V gene sequence: CDR1 SGHNT, CDR2 YYREEE (reference sequence). There are 15 residues in the CDR3. The germline V and J ends were trimmed by 6 bases and 0 bases, with 13 bases remaining between them.

This clone showed up just a few times. The J gene is TRBJ1-5, the V gene TRBV19, with D perhaps matching TRBD1 (5 bases). Germline values: CDR1 LNHDA, CDR2 SQIVND (reference sequence). Trimming removed 11 bases at V and 7 bases at J, with 15 bases between. The CDR3 loop spans 12 amino acids. The CDR3 DNA is TGTGCCGCGGCGAGGGGCGGGCAGCCCCAGCATTTT. Protein: CAAARGGQPQHF.

J is TRBJ1-5 and V is TRBV7-2, with D unresolved. With 5 bases removed from V and 7 bases from J, the gap between germline ends came to 9 bases. Germline loops: CDR1 SGHTA, CDR2 FQGNSA. This CDR3 is built from 12 residues. The CDR3 region is CASSPSGQPQHF. The CDR3 region has the DNA TGTGCCAGCAGCCCGTCGGGGCAGCCCCAGCATTTT.

The J gene is TRBJ1-1, the V gene TRBV5-1; tentative D call: TRBD1 (6 bases). Germline V gene data show CDR1 as SGHRS and CDR2 as YFSETQ. The germline V and J ends were trimmed by 4 bases and 0 bases, with 10 bases remaining between them. The CDR3 totals 14 residues. The CDR3: CASSVGQLNTEAFF. The CDR3 DNA sequence: TGCGCCAGCAGCGTCGGACAGTTGAACACTGAAGCTTTCTTT.

A few counts support this clone. The V gene is TRBV28, the J gene TRBJ2-7; 7 bases line up with TRBD1. The length of the CDR3 is 15 residues. Per the germline V gene, CDR1 is MDHEN and CDR2 is SYDVKM. J was trimmed by 0 bases and V by 5 bases; bases with no gene match: 7. CDR3 coding DNA: TGTGCCAGCAGTGGTCCAGGGGGTAGCTCCTACGAGCAGTACTTC. It codes for CASSGPGGSSYEQYF.

V gene TRBV7-9 combines with J gene TRBJ2-1, with TRBD2 matching over 9 bases. Germline CDR1 is SEHNR and CDR2 is FQNEAQ (reference sequence). This CDR3 comprises 15 residues. The V segment lost 5 bases and the J segment 5 bases; nucleotides outside the gene matches: 7. CDR3 sequence: CASSTPGTSNNEQFF. The CDR3 DNA reads as TGTGCCAGCAGCACGCCCGGGACTAGCAACAATGAGCAGTTCTTC.

The chain combines TRBV6-1 with TRBJ2-2, with 9 bases aligning to TRBD1. V lost 10 bases to trimming and J lost 2 bases; unmatched junction nucleotides: 5. CDR3 length: 14 residues. Germline V gene data show CDR1 as MNHNS and CDR2 as SASEGT. The CDR3 protein is CANRQGGNTGELFF. CDR3 sequence (DNA): TGTGCCAACCGACAGGGGGGAAACACCGGGGAGCTGTTTTTT.

The CDR3 bases are TGCGCCAGCAGCTTGGAGTCAGGGGGCAATCAGCCCCAGCATTTT. Translated: CASSLESGGNQPQHF. The J gene is TRBJ1-5, the V gene TRBV5-1; D possibly corresponds to TRBD1 (6 bases). The germline gives CDR1 SGHRS, CDR2 YFSETQ. There are 15 residues in the CDR3. The ends were cut back, 0 bases at V and 2 bases at J, with 9 bases in the middle.

This clone was seen just once. This chain's CDR3 is CAHGTNTEAFF. The DNA for the CDR3 is TGTGCCCACGGGACAAACACTGAAGCTTTCTTT. J is TRBJ1-1 and V is TRBV10-3; possibly TRBD1 for D (6 bases). Germline V lookup: CDR1 ENHRY, CDR2 SYGVKD. V lost 11 bases, J lost 2 bases, and 9 bases lay in between. This CDR3 spans 11 amino acids.

Regarding this clone: Germline is not matched at one junction end, which may reflect a read error. Other DNA sequences from this sample encode an identical CDR3 as well. The chain links TRBV7-9 to TRBJ1-2; the match to TRBD1 covers 7 bases. The CDR3 has 14 residues. Germline V lookup: CDR1 SEHNR, CDR2 FQNEAQ (reference sequence). CDR3 amino acids: CASSSWDRNYGYTF. The CDR3 nucleotides are TGTGCTAGCAGCTCGTGGGACAGAAACTATGGCTACACCTTC.